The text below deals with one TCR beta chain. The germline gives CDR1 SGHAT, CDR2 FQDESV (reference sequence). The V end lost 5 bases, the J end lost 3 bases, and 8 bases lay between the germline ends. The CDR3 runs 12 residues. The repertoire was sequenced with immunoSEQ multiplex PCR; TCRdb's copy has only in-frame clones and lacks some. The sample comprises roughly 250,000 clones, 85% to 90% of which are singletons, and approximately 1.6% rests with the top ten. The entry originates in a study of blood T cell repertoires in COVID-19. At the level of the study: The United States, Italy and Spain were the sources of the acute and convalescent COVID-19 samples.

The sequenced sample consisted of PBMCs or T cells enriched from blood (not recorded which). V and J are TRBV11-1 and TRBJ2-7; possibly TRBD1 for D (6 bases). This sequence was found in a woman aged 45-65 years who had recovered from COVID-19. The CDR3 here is CASSKQGYEQYF. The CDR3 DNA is TGTGCCAGCAGCAAACAGGGCTACGAGCAGTACTTC.